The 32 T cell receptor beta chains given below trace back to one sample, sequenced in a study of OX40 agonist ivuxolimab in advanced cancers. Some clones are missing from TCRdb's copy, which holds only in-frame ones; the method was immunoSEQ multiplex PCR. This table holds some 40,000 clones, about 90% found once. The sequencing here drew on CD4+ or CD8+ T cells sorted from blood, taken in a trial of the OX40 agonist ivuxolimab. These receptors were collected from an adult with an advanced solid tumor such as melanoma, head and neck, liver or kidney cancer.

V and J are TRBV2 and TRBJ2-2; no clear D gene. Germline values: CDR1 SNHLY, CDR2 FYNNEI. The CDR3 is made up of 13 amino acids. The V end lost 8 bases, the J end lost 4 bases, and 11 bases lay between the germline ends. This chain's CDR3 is CASVISGTGELFF. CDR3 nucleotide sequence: TGTGCCAGCGTAATTTCCGGCACCGGGGAGCTGTTTTTT.

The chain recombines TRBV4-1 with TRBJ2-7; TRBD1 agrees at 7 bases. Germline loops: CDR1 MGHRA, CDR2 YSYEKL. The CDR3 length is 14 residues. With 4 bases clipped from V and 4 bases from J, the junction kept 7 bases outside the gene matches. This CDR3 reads CASSPDRVWYEQYF. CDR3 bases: TGCGCCAGCAGCCCTGACAGGGTCTGGTACGAGCAGTACTTC.

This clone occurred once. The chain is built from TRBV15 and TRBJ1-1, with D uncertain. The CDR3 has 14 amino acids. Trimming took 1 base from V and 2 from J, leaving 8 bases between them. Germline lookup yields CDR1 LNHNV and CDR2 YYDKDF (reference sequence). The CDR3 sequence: CATSRGASNTEAFF. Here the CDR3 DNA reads TGTGCCACCAGCAGAGGGGCCAGTAACACTGAAGCTTTCTTT.

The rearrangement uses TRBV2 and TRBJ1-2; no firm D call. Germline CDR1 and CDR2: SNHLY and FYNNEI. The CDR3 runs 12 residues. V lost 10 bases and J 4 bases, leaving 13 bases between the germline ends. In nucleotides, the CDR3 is TGTGCCACCCCGGAAGCAACCTATGGCTACACCTTC. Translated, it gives CATPEATYGYTF.

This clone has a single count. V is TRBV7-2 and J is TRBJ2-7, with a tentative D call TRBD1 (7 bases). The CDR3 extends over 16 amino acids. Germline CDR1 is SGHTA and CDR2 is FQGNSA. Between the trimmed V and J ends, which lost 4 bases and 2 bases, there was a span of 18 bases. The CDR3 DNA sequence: TGTGCCAGCAGCTCCTGGGACAGCGGAGGGACCTACGAGCAGTACTTC. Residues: CASSSWDSGGTYEQYF.

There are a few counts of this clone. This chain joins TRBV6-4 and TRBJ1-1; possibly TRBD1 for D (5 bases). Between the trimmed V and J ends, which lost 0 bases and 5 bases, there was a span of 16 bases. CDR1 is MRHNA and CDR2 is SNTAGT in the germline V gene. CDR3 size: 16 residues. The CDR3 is CASSDSSGDSSTEAFF. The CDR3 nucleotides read TGTGCCAGCAGTGACTCGAGCGGGGACTCGTCGACTGAAGCTTTCTTT.

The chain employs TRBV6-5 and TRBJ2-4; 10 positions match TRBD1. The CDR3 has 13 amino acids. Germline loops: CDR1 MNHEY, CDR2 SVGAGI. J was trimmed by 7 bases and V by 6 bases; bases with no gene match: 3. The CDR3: CASSWGQGNIQYF. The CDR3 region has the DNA TGTGCCAGCAGCTGGGGACAGGGGAACATTCAGTACTTC.

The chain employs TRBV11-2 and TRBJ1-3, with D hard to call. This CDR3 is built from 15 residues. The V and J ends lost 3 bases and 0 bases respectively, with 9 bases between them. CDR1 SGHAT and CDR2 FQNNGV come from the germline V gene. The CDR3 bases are TGTGCCAGCAGCTTGCAGCCATCCTCTGGAAACACCATATATTTT. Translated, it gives CASSLQPSSGNTIYF.

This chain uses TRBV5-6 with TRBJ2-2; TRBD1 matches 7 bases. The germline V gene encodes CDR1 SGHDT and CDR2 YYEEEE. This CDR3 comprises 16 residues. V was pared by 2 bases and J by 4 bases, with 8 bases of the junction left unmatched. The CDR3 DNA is TGTGCCAGCAGCTTTTTGAAGGGGGCGTTCACCGGGGAGCTGTTTTTT. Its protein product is CASSFLKGAFTGELFF.

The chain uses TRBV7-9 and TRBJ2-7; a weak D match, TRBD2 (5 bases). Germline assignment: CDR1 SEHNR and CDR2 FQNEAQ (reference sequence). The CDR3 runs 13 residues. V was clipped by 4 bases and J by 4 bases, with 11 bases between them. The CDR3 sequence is CASSSAAGYEQYF. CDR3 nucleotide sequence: TGTGCCAGCAGCTCCGCCGCGGGTTACGAGCAGTACTTC.

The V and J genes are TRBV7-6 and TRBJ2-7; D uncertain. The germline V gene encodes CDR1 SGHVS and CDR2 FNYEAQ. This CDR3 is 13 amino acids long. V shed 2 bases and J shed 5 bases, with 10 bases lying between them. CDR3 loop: CASSLRSVDEQYF. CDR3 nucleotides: TGTGCCAGCAGCTTAAGGTCTGTGGACGAGCAGTACTTC.

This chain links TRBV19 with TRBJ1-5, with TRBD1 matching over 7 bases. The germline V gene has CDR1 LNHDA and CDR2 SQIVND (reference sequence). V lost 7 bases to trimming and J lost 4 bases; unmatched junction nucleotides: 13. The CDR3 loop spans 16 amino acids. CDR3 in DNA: TGTGCCAGTAACCCTTCGACAGGGTCGGGGAATCAGCCCCAGCATTTT. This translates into CASNPSTGSGNQPQHF.

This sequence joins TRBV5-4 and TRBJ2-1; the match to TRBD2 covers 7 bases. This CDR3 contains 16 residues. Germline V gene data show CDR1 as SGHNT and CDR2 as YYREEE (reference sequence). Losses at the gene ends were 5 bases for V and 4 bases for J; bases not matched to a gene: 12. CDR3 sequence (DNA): TGTGCCAGCAGTCCCCTAGTGGGAGGGCAATACAATGAGCAGTTCTTC. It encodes CASSPLVGGQYNEQFF.

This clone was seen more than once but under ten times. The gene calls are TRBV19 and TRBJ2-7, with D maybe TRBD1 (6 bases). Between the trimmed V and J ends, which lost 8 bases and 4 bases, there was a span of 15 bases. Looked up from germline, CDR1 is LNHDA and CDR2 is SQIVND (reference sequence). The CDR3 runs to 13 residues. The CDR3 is CASSAGENYEQYF. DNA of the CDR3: TGTGCCAGTTCGGCAGGGGAGAATTACGAGCAGTACTTC.

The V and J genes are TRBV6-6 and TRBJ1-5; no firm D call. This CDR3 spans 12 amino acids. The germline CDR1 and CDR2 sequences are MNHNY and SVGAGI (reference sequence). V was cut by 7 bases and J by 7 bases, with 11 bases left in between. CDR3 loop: CASTLYTQPQHF. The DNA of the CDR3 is TGTGCCAGCACCTTATATACCCAGCCCCAGCATTTT.

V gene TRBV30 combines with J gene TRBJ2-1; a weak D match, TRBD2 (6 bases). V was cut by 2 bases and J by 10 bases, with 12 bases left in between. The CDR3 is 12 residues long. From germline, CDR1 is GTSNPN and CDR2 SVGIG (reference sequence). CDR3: CAWSRLGDEQFF. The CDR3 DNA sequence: TGTGCCTGGAGTAGACTAGGAGACGAGCAGTTCTTC.

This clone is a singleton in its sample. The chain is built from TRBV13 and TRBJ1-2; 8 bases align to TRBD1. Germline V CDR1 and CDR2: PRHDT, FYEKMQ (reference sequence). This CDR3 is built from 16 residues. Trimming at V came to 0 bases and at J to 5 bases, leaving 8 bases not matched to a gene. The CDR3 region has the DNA TGTGCCAGCAGCTTAGGACCCGGACAGGGTGGTTATGGCTACACCTTC. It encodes CASSLGPGQGGYGYTF.

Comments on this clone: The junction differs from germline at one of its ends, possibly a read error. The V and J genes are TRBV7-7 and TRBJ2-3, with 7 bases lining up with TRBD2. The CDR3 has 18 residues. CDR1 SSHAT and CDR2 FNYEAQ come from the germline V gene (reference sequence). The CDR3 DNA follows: TGTGCTAGCAGCCCGCGCCCATCTAGCGGATCTAGCACAGATACGCAGTATTTT. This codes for CASSPRPSSGSSTDTQYF.

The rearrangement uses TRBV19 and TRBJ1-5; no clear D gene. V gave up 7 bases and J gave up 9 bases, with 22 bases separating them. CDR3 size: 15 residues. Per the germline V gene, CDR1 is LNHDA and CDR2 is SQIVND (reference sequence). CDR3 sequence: CASKLADLGRAPQHF. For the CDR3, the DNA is TGTGCCAGTAAATTGGCAGACCTCGGAAGGGCGCCCCAGCATTTT. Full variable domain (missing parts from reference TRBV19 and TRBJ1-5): DGGITQSPKYLFRKEGQNVTLSCEQNLNHDAMYWYRQDPGQGLRLIYYSQIVNDFQKGDIAEGYSVSREKKESFPLTVTSAQKNPTAFYLCASKLADLGRAPQHFGDGTRLSIL.

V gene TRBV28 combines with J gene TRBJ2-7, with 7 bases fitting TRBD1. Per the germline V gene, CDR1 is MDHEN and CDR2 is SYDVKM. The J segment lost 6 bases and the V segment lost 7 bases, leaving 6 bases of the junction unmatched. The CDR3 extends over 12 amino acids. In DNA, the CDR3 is TGTGCCAGCAACCTGGACAGGCGCGAGCAGTACTTC. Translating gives CASNLDRREQYF.

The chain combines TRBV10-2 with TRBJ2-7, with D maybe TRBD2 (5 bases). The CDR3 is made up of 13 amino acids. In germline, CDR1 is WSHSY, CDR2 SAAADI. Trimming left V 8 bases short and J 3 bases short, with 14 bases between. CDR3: CASSYTRDYEQYF. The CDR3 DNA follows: TGCGCCAGCTCCTACACGAGGGACTACGAGCAGTACTTC.

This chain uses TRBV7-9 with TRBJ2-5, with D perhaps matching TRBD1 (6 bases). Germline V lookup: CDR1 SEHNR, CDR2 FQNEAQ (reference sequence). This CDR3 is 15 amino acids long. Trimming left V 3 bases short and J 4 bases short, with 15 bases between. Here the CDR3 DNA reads TGTGCCAGCAGCTTTGTCTTGGGGGCAGGAGAGACCCAGTACTTC. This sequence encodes CASSFVLGAGETQYF.

The CDR3 nucleotides read TGTGCCAGCAGCCCCAAATCCCAGGGCCACGAGCAGTACTTC. As protein: CASSPKSQGHEQYF. The chain carries TRBV7-9 and TRBJ2-7; maybe TRBD1 (5 bases). The germline gives CDR1 SEHNR, CDR2 FQNEAQ (reference sequence). V dropped 5 bases and J dropped 5 bases, with 16 bases sitting between them. This CDR3 contains 14 residues.

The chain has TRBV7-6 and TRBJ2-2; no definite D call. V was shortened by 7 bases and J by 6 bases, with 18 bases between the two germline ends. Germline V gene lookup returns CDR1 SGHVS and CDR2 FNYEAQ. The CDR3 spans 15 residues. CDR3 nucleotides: TGTGCCAGCACCTCAGTCAGGATGGATGCCGGGGAGCTGTTTTTT. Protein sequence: CASTSVRMDAGELFF.

The chain's CDR3 is CASSQDPGQHTDTQYF. Here the CDR3 DNA reads TGCGCCAGCAGCCAGGACCCGGGACAGCACACAGATACGCAGTATTTT. The chain recombines TRBV4-1 with TRBJ2-3; 7 bases match TRBD1. V trimming: 3 bases; J trimming: 2 bases; junction bases outside the gene matches: 8. Germline CDR1 and CDR2: MGHRA and YSYEKL. The CDR3 has 16 residues.

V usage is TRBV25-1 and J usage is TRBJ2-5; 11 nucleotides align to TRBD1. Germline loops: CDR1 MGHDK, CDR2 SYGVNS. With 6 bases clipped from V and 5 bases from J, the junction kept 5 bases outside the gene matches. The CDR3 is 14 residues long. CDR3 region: CASRGQGGTETQYF. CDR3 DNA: TGTGCCAGCAGGGGACAGGGGGGAACGGAGACCCAGTACTTC.

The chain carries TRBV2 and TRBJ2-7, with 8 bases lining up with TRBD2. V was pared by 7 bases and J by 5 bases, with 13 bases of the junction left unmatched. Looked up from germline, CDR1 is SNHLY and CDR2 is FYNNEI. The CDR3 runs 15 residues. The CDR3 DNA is TGTGCCAGCATGCACTTCCGGGAGGGCCTCGACGAGCAGTACTTC. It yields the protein CASMHFREGLDEQYF.

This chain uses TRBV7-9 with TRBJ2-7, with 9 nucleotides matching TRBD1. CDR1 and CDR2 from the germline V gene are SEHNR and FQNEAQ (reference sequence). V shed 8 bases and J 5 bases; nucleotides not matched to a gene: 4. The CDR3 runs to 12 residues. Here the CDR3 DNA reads TGTGCCAGCGGACAGGGGTTGGACGAGCAGTACTTC. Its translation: CASGQGLDEQYF.

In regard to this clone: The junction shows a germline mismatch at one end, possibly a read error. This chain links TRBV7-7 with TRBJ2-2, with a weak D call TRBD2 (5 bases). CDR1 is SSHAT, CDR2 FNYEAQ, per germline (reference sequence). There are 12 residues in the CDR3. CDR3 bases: TGTGCTAGCAGCTTAGGGAGCGGGGAGCTGTTTTTT. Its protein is CASSLGSGELFF.

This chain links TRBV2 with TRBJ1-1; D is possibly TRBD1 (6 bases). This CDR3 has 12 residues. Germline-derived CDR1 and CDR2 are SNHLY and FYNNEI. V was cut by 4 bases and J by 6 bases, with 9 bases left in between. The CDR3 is CASSAPGAEAFF. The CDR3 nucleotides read TGTGCCAGCAGTGCCCCAGGGGCTGAAGCTTTCTTT.

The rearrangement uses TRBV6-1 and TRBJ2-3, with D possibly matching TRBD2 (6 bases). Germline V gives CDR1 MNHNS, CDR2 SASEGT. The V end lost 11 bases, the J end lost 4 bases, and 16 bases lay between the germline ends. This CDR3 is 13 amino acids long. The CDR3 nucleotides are TGTGCCGTGGGGGAGGACGGCCCAGATACGCAGTATTTT. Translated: CAVGEDGPDTQYF.

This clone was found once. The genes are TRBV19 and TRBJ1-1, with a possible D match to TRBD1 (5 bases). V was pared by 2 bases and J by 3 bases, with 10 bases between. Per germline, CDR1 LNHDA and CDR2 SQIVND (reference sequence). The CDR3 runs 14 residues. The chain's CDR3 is CASSILKGDTEAFF. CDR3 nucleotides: TGTGCCAGTAGTATATTGAAAGGGGACACTGAAGCTTTCTTT.